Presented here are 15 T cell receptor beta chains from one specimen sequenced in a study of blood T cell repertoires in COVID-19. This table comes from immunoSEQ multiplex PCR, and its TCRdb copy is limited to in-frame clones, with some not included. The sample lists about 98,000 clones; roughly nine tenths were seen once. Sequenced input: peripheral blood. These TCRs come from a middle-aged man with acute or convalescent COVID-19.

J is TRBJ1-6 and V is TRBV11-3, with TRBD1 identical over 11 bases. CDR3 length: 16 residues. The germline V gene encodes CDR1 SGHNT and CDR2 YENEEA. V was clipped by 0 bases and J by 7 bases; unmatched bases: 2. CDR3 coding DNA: TGTGCCAGCAGCTTAGAGAGGGACAGGGGGAATTCACCCCTCCACTTT. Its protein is CASSLERDRGNSPLHF.

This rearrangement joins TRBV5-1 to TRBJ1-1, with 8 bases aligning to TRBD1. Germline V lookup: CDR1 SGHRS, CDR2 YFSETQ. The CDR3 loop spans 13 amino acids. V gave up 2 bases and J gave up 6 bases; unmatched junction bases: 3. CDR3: CASSFSGGPEAFF. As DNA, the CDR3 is TGCGCCAGCAGCTTTTCAGGGGGCCCTGAAGCTTTCTTT.

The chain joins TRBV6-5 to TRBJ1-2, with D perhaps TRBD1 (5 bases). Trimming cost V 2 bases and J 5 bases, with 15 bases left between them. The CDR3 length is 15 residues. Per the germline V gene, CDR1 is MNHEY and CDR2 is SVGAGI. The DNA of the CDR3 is TGTGCCAGCAGTTACATTCAGGGCAGCCTATATGGCTACACCTTC. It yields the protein CASSYIQGSLYGYTF.

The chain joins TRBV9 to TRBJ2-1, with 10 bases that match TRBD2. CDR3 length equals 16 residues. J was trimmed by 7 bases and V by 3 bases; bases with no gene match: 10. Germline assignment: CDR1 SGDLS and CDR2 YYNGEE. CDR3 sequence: CASSDPAGGPENEQFF. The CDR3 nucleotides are TGTGCCAGCAGCGACCCAGCGGGAGGGCCAGAAAATGAGCAGTTCTTC.

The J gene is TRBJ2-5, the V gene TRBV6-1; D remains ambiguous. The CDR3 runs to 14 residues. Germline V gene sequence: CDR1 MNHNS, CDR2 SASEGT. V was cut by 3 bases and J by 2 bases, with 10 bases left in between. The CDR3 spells CASSDRRWQETQYF. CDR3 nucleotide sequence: TGTGCCAGCAGTGATCGGAGATGGCAAGAGACCCAGTACTTC.

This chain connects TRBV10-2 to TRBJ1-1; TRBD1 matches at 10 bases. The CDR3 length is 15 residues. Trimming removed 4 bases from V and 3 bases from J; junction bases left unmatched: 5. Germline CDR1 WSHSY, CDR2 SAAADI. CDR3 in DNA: TGCGCCAGCAGTGCCGGGACAGGGGAGGACACTGAAGCTTTCTTT. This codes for CASSAGTGEDTEAFF.

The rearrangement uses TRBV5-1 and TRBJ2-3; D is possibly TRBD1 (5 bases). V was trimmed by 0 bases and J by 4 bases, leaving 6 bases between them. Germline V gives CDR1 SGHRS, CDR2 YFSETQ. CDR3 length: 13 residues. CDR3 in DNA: TGCGCCAGCAGCTTGGCAGGGCCAGATACGCAGTATTTT. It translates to CASSLAGPDTQYF.

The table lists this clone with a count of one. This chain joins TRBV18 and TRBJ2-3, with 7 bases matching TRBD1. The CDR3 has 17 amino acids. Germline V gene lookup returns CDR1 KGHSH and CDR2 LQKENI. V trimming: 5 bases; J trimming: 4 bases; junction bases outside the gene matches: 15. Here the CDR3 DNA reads TGTGCCAGCTCAGCATACACAGGGGCCGGGGTAGCAGATACGCAGTATTTT. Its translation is CASSAYTGAGVADTQYF.

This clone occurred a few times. The CDR3 region is CASSHSQETQYF. The CDR3 nucleotides read TGTGCCAGCAGCCACTCCCAAGAGACCCAGTACTTC. The J gene is TRBJ2-5, the V gene TRBV3-1 (or the pseudogene TRBV3-2), with unresolved D. The CDR3 has 12 residues. Germline values: CDR1 LGHDT, CDR2 YNNKEL (reference sequence). V was trimmed by 3 bases and J by 1 base, leaving 3 bases between them.

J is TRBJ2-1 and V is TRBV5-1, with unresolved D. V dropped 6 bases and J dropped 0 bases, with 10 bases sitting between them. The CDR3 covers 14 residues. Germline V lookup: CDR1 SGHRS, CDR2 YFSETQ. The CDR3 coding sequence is TGCGCCAGCACGCCCCCGAGCTCCTACAATGAGCAGTTCTTC. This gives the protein CASTPPSSYNEQFF.

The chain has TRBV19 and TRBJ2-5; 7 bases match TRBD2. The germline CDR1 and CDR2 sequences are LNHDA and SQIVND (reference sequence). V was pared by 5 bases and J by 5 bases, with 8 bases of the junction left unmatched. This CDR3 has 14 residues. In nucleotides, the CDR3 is TGTGCCAGTAGTCCGCTAGCGGCCCGGGAGACCCAGTACTTC. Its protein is CASSPLAARETQYF.

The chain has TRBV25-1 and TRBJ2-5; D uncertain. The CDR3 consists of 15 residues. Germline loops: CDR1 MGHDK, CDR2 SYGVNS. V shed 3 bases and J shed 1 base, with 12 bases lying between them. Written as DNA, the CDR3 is TGTGCCAGCAGTGACTCCCTGTCGAGCCAAGAGACCCAGTACTTC. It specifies CASSDSLSSQETQYF.

The CDR3 bases are TGTGCCAGTGCAAGGTGGGGAGAAAATTCACCCCTCCACTTT. Translated, it gives CASARWGENSPLHF. This chain uses TRBV19 with TRBJ1-6; the D is unclear. There are 14 residues in the CDR3. V was clipped by 8 bases and J by 7 bases, with 15 bases between them. Germline loops: CDR1 LNHDA, CDR2 SQIVND (reference sequence).

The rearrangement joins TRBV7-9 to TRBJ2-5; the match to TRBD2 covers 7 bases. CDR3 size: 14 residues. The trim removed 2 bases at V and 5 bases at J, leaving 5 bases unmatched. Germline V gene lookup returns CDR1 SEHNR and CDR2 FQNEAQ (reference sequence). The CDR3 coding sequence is TGTGCCAGCAGCTTACGTGCGGGAGCGGAGACCCAGTACTTC. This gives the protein CASSLRAGAETQYF.

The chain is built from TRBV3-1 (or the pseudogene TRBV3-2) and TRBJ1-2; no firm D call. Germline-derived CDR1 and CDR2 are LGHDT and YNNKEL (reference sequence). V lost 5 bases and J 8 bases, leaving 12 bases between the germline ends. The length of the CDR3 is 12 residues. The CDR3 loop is CASSAIPMGYTF. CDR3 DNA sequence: TGTGCCAGCAGCGCGATTCCTATGGGCTACACCTTC.